This record covers a single T cell receptor (beta chain). The data derive from a study of T cells in Graves' hyperthyroidism and ophthalmopathy. Turning to the study itself: Peripheral blood was secured at the point of initial diagnosis, before any treatment.

Using RNA transcripts as the source, TCR beta CDR3 regions were amplified. HTBI primers drove first-round RT-PCR of the TCR CDR3. MiXCR, applied by TCRdb to the multiplex PCR reads, yields one record per CDR3 protein. The sample lists fewer than 550,000 distinct CDR3 sequences; around 16% were seen once. The CDR3 is 17 amino acids. The V gene end was trimmed by 0 bases and the J gene end by 8 bases; junction bases not matched to a gene: 10. CDR1 is LGHNA, CDR2 YNFKEQ, per germline. Source material: blood. The sequence derives from a woman aged 18-35 years with Graves' hyperthyroidism. The rearrangement links TRBV4-2 to TRBJ2-1, with TRBD2 matching over 10 bases. The CDR3 region is CASSQDWKREGRYEQFF. The CDR3 DNA follows: TGTGCCAGCAGCCAAGATTGGAAGCGGGAGGGCCGTTATGAGCAGTTCTTC.